This T cell receptor beta chain was sequenced during a study of blood T cell repertoires in COVID-19. Study-level background: COVID-19 samples from acute and convalescent phases originated in the United States, Italy and Spain.

There are 15 residues in the CDR3. Germline CDR1 and CDR2: MNHNS and SASEGT. The trim removed 3 bases at V and 7 bases at J, leaving 9 bases unmatched. In the authors' workflow: Using reference gene primer amplification, nucleated cell counts were estimated. Libraries were prepared by immunoSEQ multiplex PCR; TCRdb keeps only in-frame clonotypes and omits some of them. Clone size and V and J calls were adopted from that table, with D and trimming inferred from the DNA. The sample shows some 96,000 clones, about 88% of them seen only once. The receptor was isolated from a man aged 25-40 years in a cohort sampled during active COVID-19. The sequenced sample consisted of peripheral blood. The chain recombines TRBV6-1 with TRBJ1-5, with TRBD1 matching 7 bases. CDR3 sequence (DNA): TGTGCCAGCAGTGAGGTAGGGGGCGGCGGACAGCCCCAGCATTTT. Translation: CASSEVGGGGQPQHF.